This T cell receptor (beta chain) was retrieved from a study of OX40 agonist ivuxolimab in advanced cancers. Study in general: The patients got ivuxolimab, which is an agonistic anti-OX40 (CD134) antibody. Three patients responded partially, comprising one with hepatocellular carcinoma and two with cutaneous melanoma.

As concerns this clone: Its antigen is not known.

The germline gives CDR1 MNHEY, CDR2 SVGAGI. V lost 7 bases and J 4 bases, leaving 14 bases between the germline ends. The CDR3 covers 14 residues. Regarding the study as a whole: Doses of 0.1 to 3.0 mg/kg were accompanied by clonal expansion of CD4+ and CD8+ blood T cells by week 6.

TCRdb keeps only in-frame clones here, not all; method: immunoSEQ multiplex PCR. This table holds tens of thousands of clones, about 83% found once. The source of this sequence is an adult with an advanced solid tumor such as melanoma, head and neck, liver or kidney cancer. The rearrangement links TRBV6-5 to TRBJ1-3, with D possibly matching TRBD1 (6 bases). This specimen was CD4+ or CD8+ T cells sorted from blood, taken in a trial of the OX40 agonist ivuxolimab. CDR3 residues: CASTAGGLGNTIYF. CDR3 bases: TGTGCCAGCACCGCGGGGGGGCTCGGAAACACCATATATTTT.